This TCR beta chain was identified during a study of T cell responses to AZD1222 COVID-19 vaccine. Study-level results: CD4 TCRs linked to vaccination spanned spike, dominating at 160-218 and 743-854. Recipients of AZD1222 seropositive at baseline numbered only 5 or 6. Two doses of AZD1222 preceded a rise in Spike-specific TCR breadth and depth.

In regard to this clone: Its antigen is currently unknown.

The CDR3 has 15 amino acids. The germline CDR1 and CDR2 sequences are LGHDT and YNNKEL (reference sequence). V lost 1 base and J lost 8, with 17 bases in between. This table comes from immunoSEQ multiplex PCR, and its TCRdb copy is limited to in-frame clones, with some not included. The repertoire holds approximately 77,000 clones, approximately 92% seen once, with around 4.5% in the top ten. This receptor was taken from an adult who received the AZD1222 COVID-19 vaccine. The sample was peripheral blood, taken 28 days after the second AZD1222 dose. V is TRBV3-1 (or the pseudogene TRBV3-2) and J is TRBJ1-2, with D perhaps matching TRBD1 (5 bases). CDR3: CASSQVGKGLEGYTF. CDR3 sequence (DNA): TGTGCCAGCAGCCAAGTCGGGAAGGGGCTCGAAGGCTACACCTTC.